This passage covers 24 T cell receptor beta chains from one sample sequenced in a study of tumor and adjacent non-tumor tissue in lung cancer listed by TCRdb under 2018. Bulk unsorted tissue served as the source for RNA extraction, and RNA quality was assessed using a NanoDrop ND-1000 and an Agilent 2100. The library relied on multiplex PCR. Sequencing used an Illumina HiSeq 2500. TCRbeta libraries were constructed through three rounds of nested PCR with primers (Table S4) according to protocols adapted from ARM-PCR. TCRdb took the public reads, trimmed them with fastp at Q25, ran MiXCR for clone calling and kept in-frame beta chains. Here each entry gathers all rows of one CDR3 protein and keeps the most common genes and DNA. Across this sample there are about 80,000 distinct CDR3 sequences, with 55% to 75% seen only once. Jointly, the top ten make up roughly 10% of the sample. Material for sequencing was lung tumor tissue. The receptors stem from a woman between 35 and 50 years old with non-small cell lung cancer.

This rearrangement joins TRBV6-5 to TRBJ2-1, with 8 bases identical to TRBD2. Germline loops: CDR1 MNHEY, CDR2 SVGAGI. V lost 5 bases, J lost 13 bases, and 16 bases stayed unmatched. The CDR3 length is 15 residues. CDR3 sequence reads: CASSRGTGGDIEQFF. The CDR3 DNA sequence: TGTGCCAGCAGTCGCGGGACGGGAGGGGACATAGAACAGTTCTTC.

This chain connects TRBV5-5 to TRBJ1-1; D is unresolved. V was shortened by 2 bases and J by 0 bases, with 8 bases between the two germline ends. Looked up from germline, CDR1 is SGHKS and CDR2 is YYEKEE (reference sequence). The CDR3 runs to 14 residues. The CDR3 coding sequence is TGTGCCAGCAGCTTACAGAAGTTGAACACTGAAGCTTTCTTT. It specifies CASSLQKLNTEAFF.

This clonotype has a handful of counts. At one of its ends the junction is not consistent with the germline gene, which may arise from a read error. The chain couples TRBV6-1 to TRBJ2-3; D perhaps matches TRBD2 (5 bases). Germline assignment: CDR1 MNHNS and CDR2 SASEGT. There are 13 residues in the CDR3. The CDR3 is CVSESGSWDTQYF. The DNA for the CDR3 is TGTGTCAGCGAGAGTGGGAGTTGGGATACGCAGTATTTT.

Details on this clonotype: One end of the junction is discordant with germline, which a read error may explain. The chain employs TRBV11-2 and TRBJ1-1, with no clear D. The CDR3 runs 15 residues. The germline V gene has CDR1 SGHAT and CDR2 FQNNGV. DNA of the CDR3: TGTGCCAACAGCGCCAACCCAGCAATGAACACTGACGCTTTCTTT. It codes for CANSANPAMNTDAFF. Filled out from reference TRBV11-2 and TRBJ1-1, the complete variable domain reads EAGVAQSPRYKIIEKRQSVAFWCNPISGHATLYWYQQILGQGPKLLIQFQNNGVVDDSQLPKDRFSAERLKGVDSTLKIQPAKLEDSAVYLCANSANPAMNTDAFFGQGTRLTVV.

In the case of this clonotype: Relative to the germline gene, one junction end is altered; a read error may explain this. The chain recombines TRBV6-5 with TRBJ2-2, with TRBD2 as a possible D gene (6 bases). The CDR3 loop spans 16 amino acids. In germline, CDR1 is MNHEY, CDR2 SVGAGI. CDR3 in DNA: TGTGCCAGCAGTAACCCCCGGGACTGGGTCGCCGGGGAGCAGTTTTTT. Its protein is CASSNPRDWVAGEQFF.

This clonotype was seen once. One end of the junction is discordant with germline, which a read error may explain. The chain uses TRBV6-1 and TRBJ2-3, with no clear D. Germline V gene data show CDR1 as MNHNS and CDR2 as SASEGT. This CDR3 is 12 amino acids long. This CDR3 is CASPVSTDTRYF. The CDR3 nucleotides read TGTGCCAGCCCAGTTAGCACAGATACGCGGTATTTT.

Concerning this clonotype: Since no conserved phenylalanine or tryptophan closes the CDR3, a read error is the likely cause. The chain employs TRBV11-2 and TRBJ2-3, with a tentative D call TRBD1 (6 bases). The CDR3 has 14 amino acids. Germline V gene data show CDR1 as SGHAT and CDR2 as FQNNGV. The CDR3 loop reads CASSLVGGTVTQYI. The DNA of the CDR3 is TGTGCCAGCAGCTTAGTTGGGGGCACAGTTACGCAGTATATT.

The chain links TRBV11-2 to TRBJ2-2; 7 nucleotides agree with TRBD2. Germline V gives CDR1 SGHAT, CDR2 FQNNGV. Trimming removed 6 bases from V and 4 bases from J; junction bases left unmatched: 17. The CDR3 is made up of 18 amino acids. The CDR3 nucleotides read TGTGCCAGCAGATTTCTGGGTACCGGGAGGACCATCACCGGGGAGCTGTTTTTT. This gives the protein CASRFLGTGRTITGELFF.

This clonotype was detected only a few times. Relative to the germline gene, one junction end is altered; a read error may explain this. The chain couples TRBV14 to TRBJ2-3; a weak D match, TRBD1 (6 bases). CDR3 length: 13 amino acids. CDR1 is SGHDN, CDR2 FVKESK, per germline. The CDR3 bases are TGTGCCAGCAGCCAAGTCCGGACAGATACACAGTATTTT. Translating gives CASSQVRTDTQYF. The full variable domain, completed using reference TRBV14 and TRBJ2-3, is EAGVTQFPSHSVIEKGQTVTLRCDPISGHDNLYWYRRVMGKEIKFLLHFVKESKQDESGMPNNRFLAERTGGTYSTLKVQPAELEDSGVYFCASSQVRTDTQYFGPGTRLTVL.

A remark on this clonotype: The conserved closing phenylalanine or tryptophan is absent in this CDR3, likely reflecting a read error. The chain recombines TRBV6-5 with TRBJ1-2; TRBD1 matches 7 bases. Germline trimming cut 6 bases from V and 6 bases from J; bases unmatched to any gene: 10. Germline values: CDR1 MNHEY, CDR2 SVGAGI. The CDR3 loop spans 14 amino acids. CDR3: CASRAGTEADGYTY. As DNA, the CDR3 is TGTGCCAGCAGGGCCGGGACAGAGGCCGATGGCTACACCTAC.

This clonotype was observed a single time. This chain links TRBV4-2 with TRBJ2-7, with 7 bases aligning to TRBD2. Germline V gives CDR1 LGHNA, CDR2 YNFKEQ. The ends lost 0 bases at V and 6 bases at J; junction bases unmatched: 11. The CDR3 is made up of 16 amino acids. The DNA for the CDR3 is TGTGCCAGCAGCCAAGAGGGGCGGGGCGGGAGTTGCGAGCAGTACTTC. Protein: CASSQEGRGGSCEQYF.

Of note for this clonotype: A junction boundary mismatches the germline segment, possibly from a read error. The chain uses TRBV11-3 and TRBJ2-1; 8 bases agree with TRBD1. The germline CDR1 and CDR2 sequences are SGHNT and YENEEA. The length of the CDR3 is 15 residues. CDR3 coding DNA: TGTGCCAGCAGCTCCCCAGGACAGGGCAGTAATGAGCTGTTCTTC. It specifies CASSSPGQGSNELFF.

There are a few counts of this clonotype. At one end, the junction sequence differs from germline, possibly due to a read error. The J gene is TRBJ2-2, the V gene TRBV12-3 or TRBV12-4, with 7 bases that match TRBD1. The CDR3 has 15 residues. Here the CDR3 reads CASSSGQVNTGELFF. Here the CDR3 DNA reads TGTGCCAGCAGTTCTGGACAGGTAAATACCGGGGAGCTATTTTTT.

The table lists this clonotype with a few counts. With a much larger clone just one base away, this may be a read error. The rearrangement links TRBV20-1 to TRBJ2-7; D is possibly TRBD2 (5 bases). CDR1 DFQATT and CDR2 SNEGSKA come from the germline V gene (reference sequence). The CDR3 consists of 14 residues. For the CDR3, the DNA is TGCAGTGCTAATGGAGCGGATTTCTCCTGCGAGCAGTACTTC. Encoded protein: CSANGADFSCEQYF.

Of note for this clonotype: With a much larger clone just one base away, this may be a read error. This CDR3 reads CVISEPNSGPDKQYF. Here the CDR3 DNA reads TGTGTCATCAGTGAGCCTAATAGCGGCCCAGATAAGCAGTATTTT. The rearrangement links TRBV10-3 to TRBJ2-3, with D possibly being TRBD2 (6 bases). The germline gives CDR1 ENHRY, CDR2 SYGVKD. This CDR3 is 15 amino acids long.

This clonotype occurred many times. V usage is TRBV28 and J usage is TRBJ2-7; a weak D match, TRBD1 (8 bases). CDR1 is MDHEN and CDR2 is SYDVKM in the germline V gene. The V gene lost 4 bases and the J gene lost 8 bases, with 21 bases spanning the gap. This CDR3 region has 15 residues. The CDR3 sequence is CASSSLTGGREQQYF. Written as DNA, the CDR3 is TGTGCCAGCAGTTCACTCACAGGGGGGCGGGAGCAGCAGTACTTC. The full variable domain, with the rest looked up from reference TRBV28 and TRBJ2-7, is DVKVTQSSRYLVKRTGEKVFLECVQDMDHENMFWYRQDPGLGLRLIYFSYDVKMKEKGDIPEGYSVSREKKERFSLILESASTNQTSMYLCASSSLTGGREQQYFGPGTRLTVT.

A remark on this clonotype: This clone may be a read error of a much larger clone one base away. This chain connects TRBV28 to TRBJ1-6; D unclear. CDR3 length: 13 amino acids. The germline V gene encodes CDR1 MDHEN and CDR2 SYDVKM. As DNA, the CDR3 is TGTGCCAGCACCCCACAGCCTAATTCACCCATCCACTTT. This translates into CASTPQPNSPIHF.

This rearrangement joins TRBV4-1 to TRBJ1-1, with D hard to call. Germline V CDR1 and CDR2: MGHRA, YSYEKL. The CDR3 length is 14 residues. V dropped 4 bases and J dropped 5 bases, with 14 bases sitting between them. CDR3 nucleotides: TGCGCCAGCAGCCTGGGAATGCGTGGGACTGAAGCTTTCTTT. Protein: CASSLGMRGTEAFF.

This chain uses TRBV7-9 with TRBJ2-4; TRBD2 agrees at 8 bases. There are 14 residues in the CDR3. Germline lookup yields CDR1 SEHNR and CDR2 FQNEAQ (reference sequence). With 5 bases clipped from V and 5 bases from J, the junction kept 5 bases outside the gene matches. CDR3 residues: CASSLGGDQNIQYF. The CDR3 nucleotides read TGTGCCAGCAGCCTCGGGGGGGATCAAAACATTCAGTACTTC.

This clonotype was seen many times. The V call is TRBV6-5, the J call TRBJ1-2; 8 bases match TRBD1. Germline trimming cut 6 bases from V and 2 bases from J; bases unmatched to any gene: 8. Germline V gene lookup returns CDR1 MNHEY and CDR2 SVGAGI. The CDR3 has 15 residues. The CDR3 DNA reads as TGTGCCAGCAGCCGTCCCGGGACAGGAAACTATGGCTACACCTTC. As protein: CASSRPGTGNYGYTF.

In this sample, this clonotype turned up a few times. V gene TRBV29-1 combines with J gene TRBJ2-2; D is unclear. The CDR3 sequence is 12 residues long. Germline CDR1 reads SQVTM; CDR2 reads ANQGSEA. V lost 2 bases and J lost 6, with 7 bases in between. CDR3 sequence reads: CSVEHTPGELFF. For the CDR3, the DNA is TGCAGCGTTGAACACACCCCCGGGGAGCTGTTTTTT.

This clonotype was seen more than once but under ten times. This clone may be a read error of a much larger clone one base away. This chain links TRBV4-1 with TRBJ2-7, with TRBD1 as a possible D gene (5 bases). Germline V gives CDR1 MGHRA, CDR2 YSYEKL. There are 14 residues in the CDR3. The CDR3 sequence is CASGQDTGAYEQYF. CDR3 sequence (DNA): TGCGCCAGCGGCCAAGATACAGGCGCCTACGAGCAGTACTTC.

On this clonotype itself: The CDR3 does not close with the conserved phenylalanine or tryptophan, likely indicating a read error. The chain combines TRBV6-1 with TRBJ2-7; TRBD1 matches at 7 bases. The CDR3 spans 13 residues. Germline CDR1 reads MNHNS; CDR2 reads SASEGT. V gave up 8 bases and J gave up 4 bases; unmatched junction bases: 8. CDR3 residues: CASGQTGSYEQYL. The DNA of the CDR3 is TGTGCCAGCGGGCAGACAGGGTCTTACGAGCAGTACCTA.

Worth noting for this clonotype: A read error may produce the germline difference seen at one junction end. The chain has TRBV4-1 and TRBJ2-5, with a weak D call TRBD1 (6 bases). CDR3 length: 14 residues. CDR1 MGHRA and CDR2 YSYEKL come from the germline V gene. The DNA for the CDR3 is TGCGCTAGCAGCCCCGCAGGGGAGCGGGAGACCCAGTACTTC. It codes for CASSPAGERETQYF.